The 5 T cell receptor beta chains listed next were all sequenced from one sample in a study of identical twins. One entry per CDR3 protein results from TCRdb running MiXCR on the 5' RACE reads. Of around 18,000 distinct CDR3 sequences listed, 69% were seen once; the top ten hold 5.5% to 7%. What was sequenced was memory (CD45RO+) T cells sorted from blood. The receptors shown here come from a woman aged 18-29 years in good health. This table probably holds off-target reads from a library built for another chain.

This chain uses TRBV10-3 with TRBJ1-1; D gene ambiguous. V shed 0 bases and J shed 1 base, with 6 bases lying between them. In germline, CDR1 is ENHRY, CDR2 SYGVKD. The CDR3 runs to 14 residues. CDR3 DNA: TGTGCCATCAGTGAGTCTCGCGGGAACACTGAAGCTTTCTTT. This gives the protein CAISESRGNTEAFF.

The V gene is TRBV25-1, the J gene TRBJ2-7, with D hard to call. Per the germline V gene, CDR1 is MGHDK and CDR2 is SYGVNS. The CDR3 loop spans 13 amino acids. The germline V and J ends were trimmed by 6 bases and 0 bases, with 9 bases remaining between them. CDR3 DNA: TGTGCCAGCAGAGGCAGGAACTCCTACGAGCAGTACTTC. Its translation is CASRGRNSYEQYF.

In DNA, the CDR3 is TGCAGCGCGTCAACTAGCGGGATATGGTACGAGCAGTACTTC. The encoded protein is CSASTSGIWYEQYF. The chain combines TRBV29-1 with TRBJ2-7, with 10 positions matching TRBD2. Germline trimming cut 7 bases from V and 4 bases from J; bases unmatched to any gene: 10. This CDR3 is 14 amino acids long. CDR1 is SQVTM, CDR2 ANQGSEA, per germline.

The J gene is TRBJ2-7, the V gene TRBV29-1; 10 positions agree with TRBD1. The V and J ends lost 7 bases and 2 bases, in that order; junction bases with no gene match: 2. Germline CDR1 and CDR2: SQVTM and ANQGSEA. There are 12 residues in the CDR3. Written as DNA, the CDR3 is TGCAGCGCTGGACAGGGGGCCTACGAGCAGTACTTC. It specifies CSAGQGAYEQYF.

The V gene is TRBV7-6, the J gene TRBJ2-1; D remains ambiguous. Germline V gene lookup returns CDR1 SGHVS and CDR2 FNYEAQ. Trimming left V 1 base short and J 9 bases short, with 7 bases between. The CDR3 consists of 12 residues. Here the CDR3 reads CASSLDAGEQFF. In nucleotides, the CDR3 is TGTGCCAGCAGCTTAGACGCCGGTGAGCAGTTCTTC.